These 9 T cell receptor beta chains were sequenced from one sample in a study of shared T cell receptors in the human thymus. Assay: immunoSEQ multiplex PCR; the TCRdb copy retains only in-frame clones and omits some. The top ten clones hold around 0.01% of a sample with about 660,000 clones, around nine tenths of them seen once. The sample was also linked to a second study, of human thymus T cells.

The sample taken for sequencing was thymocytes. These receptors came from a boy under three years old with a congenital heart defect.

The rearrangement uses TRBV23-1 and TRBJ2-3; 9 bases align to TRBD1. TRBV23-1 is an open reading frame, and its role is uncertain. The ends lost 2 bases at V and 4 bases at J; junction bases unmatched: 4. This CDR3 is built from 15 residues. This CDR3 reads CASSQATGGPDTQYF. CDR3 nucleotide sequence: TGCGCCAGCAGTCAAGCGACAGGGGGTCCAGATACGCAGTATTTT.

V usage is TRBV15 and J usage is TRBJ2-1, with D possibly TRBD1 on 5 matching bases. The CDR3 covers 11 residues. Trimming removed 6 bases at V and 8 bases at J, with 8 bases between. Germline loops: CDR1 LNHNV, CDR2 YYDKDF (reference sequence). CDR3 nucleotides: TGTGCCACCAGGCAGGGCTATGAGCAGTTCTTC. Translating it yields CATRQGYEQFF.

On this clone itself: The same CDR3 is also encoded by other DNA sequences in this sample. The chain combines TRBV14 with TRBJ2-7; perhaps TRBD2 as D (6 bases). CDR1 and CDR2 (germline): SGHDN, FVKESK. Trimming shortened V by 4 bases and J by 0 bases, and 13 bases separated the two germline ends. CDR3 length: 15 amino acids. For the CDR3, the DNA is TGTGCCAGCAGCCGCCTGAGGGACTCCTCCTACGAGCAGTACTTC. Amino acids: CASSRLRDSSYEQYF.

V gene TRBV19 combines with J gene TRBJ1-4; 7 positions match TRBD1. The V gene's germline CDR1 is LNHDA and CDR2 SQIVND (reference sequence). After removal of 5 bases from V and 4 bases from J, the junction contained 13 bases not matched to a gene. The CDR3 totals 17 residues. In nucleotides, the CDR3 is TGTGCCAGTAGTCTTTCACCTAAACAGGGGTTTAATGAAAAACTGTTTTTT. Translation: CASSLSPKQGFNEKLFF.

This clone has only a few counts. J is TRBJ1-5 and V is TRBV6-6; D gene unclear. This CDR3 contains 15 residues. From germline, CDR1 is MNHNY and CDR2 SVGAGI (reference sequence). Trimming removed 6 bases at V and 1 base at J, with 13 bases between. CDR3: CASRGPDWSNQPQHF. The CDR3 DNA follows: TGTGCCAGCAGAGGCCCCGACTGGAGCAATCAGCCCCAGCATTTT.

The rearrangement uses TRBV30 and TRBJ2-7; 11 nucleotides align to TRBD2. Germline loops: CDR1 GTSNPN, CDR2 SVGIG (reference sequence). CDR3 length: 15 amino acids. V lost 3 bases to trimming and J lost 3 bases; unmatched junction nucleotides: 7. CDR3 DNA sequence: TGTGCCTGGAGCCTAGGGACTAGCGGTGACTACGAGCAGTACTTC. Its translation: CAWSLGTSGDYEQYF.

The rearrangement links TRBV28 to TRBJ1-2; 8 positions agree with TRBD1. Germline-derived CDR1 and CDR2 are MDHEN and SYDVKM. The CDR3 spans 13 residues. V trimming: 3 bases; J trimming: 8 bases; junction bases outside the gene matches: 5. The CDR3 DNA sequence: TGTGCCAGCAGTTTGATGGACAGGGCCGGCTACACCTTC. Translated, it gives CASSLMDRAGYTF.

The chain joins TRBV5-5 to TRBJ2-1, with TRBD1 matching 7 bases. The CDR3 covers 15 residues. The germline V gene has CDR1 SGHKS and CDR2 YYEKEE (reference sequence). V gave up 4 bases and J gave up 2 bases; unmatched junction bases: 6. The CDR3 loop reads CASSQKQGTYNEQFF. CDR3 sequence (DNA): TGTGCCAGCAGCCAGAAACAGGGGACCTACAATGAGCAGTTCTTC.

The CDR3 sequence: CASSQGRQGIGYYEQYF. In DNA, the CDR3 is TGCGCCAGCAGCCAAGGACGACAGGGGATAGGCTACTACGAGCAGTACTTC. The V and J genes are TRBV4-3 and TRBJ2-7; TRBD1 matches at 8 bases. The CDR3 contains 17 residues. The J segment lost 3 bases and the V segment lost 1 base, leaving 11 bases of the junction unmatched. Looked up from germline, CDR1 is LGHNA and CDR2 is YSLEER.